The rows below give T cell receptor beta chains drawn from one sample of a study of blood T cell repertoires in COVID-19. Repertoires were generated with immunoSEQ multiplex PCR, while TCRdb's copy carries only in-frame clones and drops some. The sample shows more than 85,000 clones, around 90% of them seen only once. Sequencing was performed on peripheral blood. The receptors come from a woman in her forties or fifties with COVID-19, enrolled during active disease. CDR3s include the opening cysteine and the closing phenylalanine or tryptophan. D genes are given only for firm matches. The size of a clone is reported for some rows only, either as once, few or many, or as a class for expanded clones.

v_call	j_call	d_call	clone_size	cdr3_aa	cdr3_nt
TRBV11-2	TRBJ2-7	NA	NA	CASSSLQSYEQYF	TGTGCCAGCAGCTCCCTACAGAGCTACGAGCAGTACTTC
TRBV5-1	TRBJ2-7	TRBD1	NA	CASSLGTGASHTGEQYF	TGCGCCAGCAGCTTGGGGACAGGGGCCTCCCATACAGGAGAGCAGTACTTC
TRBV6-5	TRBJ1-1	TRBD1	NA	CASPRQGANTEAFF	TGTGCCAGCCCAAGACAGGGAGCGAACACTGAAGCTTTCTTT
TRBV28	TRBJ1-5	NA	NA	CASSWDWGSNQPQHF	TGTGCCAGCAGTTGGGACTGGGGGAGCAATCAGCCCCAGCATTTT
TRBV27	TRBJ2-1	NA	NA	CASSLRYSYNEQFF	TGTGCCAGCAGTTTACGTTACTCCTACAATGAGCAGTTCTTC
TRBV2	TRBJ2-4	TRBD2	NA	CASWGGSKNIQYF	TGTGCCAGCTGGGGAGGGTCCAAAAACATTCAGTACTTC
TRBV6-5	TRBJ2-1	NA	NA	CAGRTDSYNEQFF	TGTGCCGGACGGACAGACTCCTACAATGAGCAGTTCTTC
TRBV12-5	TRBJ1-3	NA	NA	CASGLFTTGRSGNTIYF	TGTGCTAGTGGTTTGTTCACGACAGGCCGCTCTGGAAACACCATATATTTT
TRBV6-4	TRBJ2-1	TRBD1	NA	CASSDTTRDRFYNEQFF	TGTGCCAGCAGTGACACGACACGGGACAGGTTTTACAATGAGCAGTTCTTC
TRBV28	TRBJ1-5	NA	NA	CASRTGHSNQPQHF	TGTGCCAGCAGGACCGGACACTCCAATCAGCCCCAGCATTTT
TRBV11-3	TRBJ2-5	NA	NA	CASSRQETLNTQYF	TGTGCCAGCAGCCGACAGGAAACCTTAAACACCCAGTACTTC
TRBV5-1	TRBJ1-4	NA	few	CASSGADPTNEKLFF	TGCGCCAGCAGCGGGGCCGACCCAACTAATGAAAAACTGTTTTTT
TRBV12-3/TRBV12-4	TRBJ2-5	NA	NA	CASSSTRWETQYF	TGTGCCAGCAGCTCGACTAGGTGGGAGACCCAGTACTTC
TRBV18	TRBJ2-7	NA	NA	CASSPPGGDYEQYF	TGTGCCAGCTCACCACCGGGAGGTGACTACGAGCAGTACTTC
TRBV10-3	TRBJ1-2	NA	NA	CAISARDIYGYTF	TGTGCCATCAGCGCCCGGGACATCTATGGCTACACCTTC
TRBV2	TRBJ1-5	TRBD1	NA	CASRVQGNQPQHF	TGTGCCAGCAGAGTACAGGGGAATCAGCCCCAGCATTTT
TRBV24-1	TRBJ2-5	NA	NA	CATSDPQGLGETQYF	TGTGCCACCAGTGATCCTCAGGGGTTAGGGGAGACCCAGTACTTC
TRBV7-8	TRBJ2-3	NA	NA	CASSLRANRGDTQYF	TGTGCCAGCAGCTTAAGGGCTAATAGGGGAGATACGCAGTATTTT
TRBV27	TRBJ2-1	NA	NA	CASSITSQVLYNEQFF	TGTGCCAGCAGCATAACTTCCCAGGTCCTCTACAATGAGCAGTTCTTC
TRBV5-1	TRBJ1-1	TRBD1	NA	CASSQEGTGLAEAFF	TGCGCCAGCAGCCAGGAAGGGACAGGGTTGGCTGAAGCTTTCTTT
TRBV19	TRBJ1-6	TRBD1	NA	CASSVDRADNSPLHF	TGTGCCAGTAGTGTCGACAGGGCAGATAATTCACCCCTCCACTTT
TRBV6-5	TRBJ2-3	TRBD2	NA	CASSYGGRNTDTQYF	TGTGCCAGCAGTTACGGCGGGAGAAACACAGATACGCAGTATTTT
TRBV7-3	TRBJ2-4	NA	NA	CASSLSGEVGNIQYF	TGTGCCAGCAGCTTAAGCGGTGAAGTCGGTAACATTCAGTACTTC
TRBV5-6	TRBJ1-5	NA	NA	CASSLGGVNQPQHF	TGTGCCAGCAGCCTCGGGGGGGTCAATCAGCCCCAGCATTTT
TRBV2	TRBJ1-5	NA	once	CASSEMLGDRNQPQHF	TGTGCCAGCAGTGAAATGCTAGGGGATAGAAATCAGCCCCAGCATTTT
TRBV7-2	TRBJ2-4	NA	once	CASSPGQLLAKNIQYF	TGTGCCAGCAGCCCAGGACAGTTACTAGCCAAAAACATTCAGTACTTC
TRBV4-1	TRBJ2-5	TRBD1	once	CASSQEVQGAPRQETQYF	TGCGCCAGCAGCCAAGAGGTCCAGGGGGCGCCCCGGCAAGAGACCCAGTACTTC
TRBV6-5	TRBJ2-7	TRBD2	NA	CASSNLAGGPYEQYF	TGTGCCAGCAGTAATCTAGCGGGGGGCCCCTACGAGCAGTACTTC
TRBV7-2	TRBJ2-3	TRBD2	NA	CASSSGLAGVDTQYF	TGTGCCAGCAGCTCGGGACTAGCGGGGGTCGATACGCAGTATTTT
TRBV5-5	TRBJ2-7	NA	NA	CASSLTGYYEQYF	TGTGCCAGCAGCTTGACAGGGTACTACGAGCAGTACTTC
TRBV12-3/TRBV12-4	TRBJ1-1	NA	few	CASRSGGLTEAFF	TGTGCCAGCAGATCGGGGGGTCTCACTGAAGCTTTCTTT
TRBV29-1	TRBJ2-7	TRBD1	NA	CSVVGDSLSYEQYF	TGCAGCGTTGTAGGGGACAGTCTCTCCTACGAGCAGTACTTC
TRBV2	TRBJ2-1	NA	NA	CASTPSNEQFF	TGTGCCAGCACTCCGAGCAATGAGCAGTTCTTC
TRBV7-2	TRBJ2-3	TRBD1	NA	CASSYTGGWTDTQYF	TGTGCCAGCAGCTATACAGGGGGCTGGACAGATACGCAGTATTTT